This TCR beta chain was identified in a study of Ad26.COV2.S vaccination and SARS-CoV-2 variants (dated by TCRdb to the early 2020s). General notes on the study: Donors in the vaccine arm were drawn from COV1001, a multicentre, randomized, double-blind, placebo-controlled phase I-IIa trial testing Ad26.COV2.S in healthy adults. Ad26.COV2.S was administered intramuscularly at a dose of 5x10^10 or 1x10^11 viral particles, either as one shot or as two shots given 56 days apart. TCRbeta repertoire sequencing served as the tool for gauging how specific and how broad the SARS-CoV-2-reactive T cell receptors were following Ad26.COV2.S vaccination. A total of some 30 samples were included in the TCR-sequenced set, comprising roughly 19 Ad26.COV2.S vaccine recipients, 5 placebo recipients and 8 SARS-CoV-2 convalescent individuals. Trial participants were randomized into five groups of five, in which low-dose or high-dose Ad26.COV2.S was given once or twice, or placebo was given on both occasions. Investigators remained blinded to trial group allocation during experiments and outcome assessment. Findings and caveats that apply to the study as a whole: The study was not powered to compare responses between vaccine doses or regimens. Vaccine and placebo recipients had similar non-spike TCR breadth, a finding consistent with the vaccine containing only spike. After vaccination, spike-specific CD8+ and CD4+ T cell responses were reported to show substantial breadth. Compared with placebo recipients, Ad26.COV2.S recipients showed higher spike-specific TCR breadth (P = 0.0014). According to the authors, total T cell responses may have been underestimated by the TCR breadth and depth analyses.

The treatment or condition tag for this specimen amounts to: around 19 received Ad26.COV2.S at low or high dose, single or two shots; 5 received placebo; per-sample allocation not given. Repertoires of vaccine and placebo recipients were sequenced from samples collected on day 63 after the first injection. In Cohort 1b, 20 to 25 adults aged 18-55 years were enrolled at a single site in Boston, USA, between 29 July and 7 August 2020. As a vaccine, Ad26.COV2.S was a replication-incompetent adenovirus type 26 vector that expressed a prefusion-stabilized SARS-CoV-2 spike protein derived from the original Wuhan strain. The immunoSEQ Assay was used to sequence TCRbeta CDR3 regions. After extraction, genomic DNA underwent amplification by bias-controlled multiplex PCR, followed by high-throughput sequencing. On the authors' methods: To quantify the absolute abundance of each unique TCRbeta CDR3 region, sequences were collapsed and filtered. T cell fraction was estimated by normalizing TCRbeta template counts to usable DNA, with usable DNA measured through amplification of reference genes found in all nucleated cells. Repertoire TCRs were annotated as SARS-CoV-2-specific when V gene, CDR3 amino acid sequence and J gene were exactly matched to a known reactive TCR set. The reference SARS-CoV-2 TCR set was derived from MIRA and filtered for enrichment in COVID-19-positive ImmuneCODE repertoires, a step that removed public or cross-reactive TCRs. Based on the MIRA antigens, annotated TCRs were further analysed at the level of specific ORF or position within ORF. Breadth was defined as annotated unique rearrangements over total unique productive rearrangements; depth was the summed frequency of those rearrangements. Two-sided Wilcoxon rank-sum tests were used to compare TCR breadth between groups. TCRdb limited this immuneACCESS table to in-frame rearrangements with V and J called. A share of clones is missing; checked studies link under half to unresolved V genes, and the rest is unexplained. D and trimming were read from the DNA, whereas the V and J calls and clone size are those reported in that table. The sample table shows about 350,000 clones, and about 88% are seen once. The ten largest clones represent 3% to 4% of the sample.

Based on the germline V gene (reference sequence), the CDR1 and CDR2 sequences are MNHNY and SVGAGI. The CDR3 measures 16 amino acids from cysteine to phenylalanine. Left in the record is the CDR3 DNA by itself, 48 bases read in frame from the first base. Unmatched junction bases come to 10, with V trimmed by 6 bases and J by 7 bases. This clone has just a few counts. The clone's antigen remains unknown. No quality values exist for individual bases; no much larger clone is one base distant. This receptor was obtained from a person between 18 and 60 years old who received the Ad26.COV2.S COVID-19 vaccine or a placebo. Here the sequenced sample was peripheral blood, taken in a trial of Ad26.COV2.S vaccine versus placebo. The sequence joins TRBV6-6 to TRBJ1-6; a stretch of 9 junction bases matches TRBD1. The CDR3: CASRSTTGGGNSPLHF. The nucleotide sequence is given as TGTGCCAGCAGATCCACAACAGGGGGCGGAAATTCACCCCTCCACTTT.